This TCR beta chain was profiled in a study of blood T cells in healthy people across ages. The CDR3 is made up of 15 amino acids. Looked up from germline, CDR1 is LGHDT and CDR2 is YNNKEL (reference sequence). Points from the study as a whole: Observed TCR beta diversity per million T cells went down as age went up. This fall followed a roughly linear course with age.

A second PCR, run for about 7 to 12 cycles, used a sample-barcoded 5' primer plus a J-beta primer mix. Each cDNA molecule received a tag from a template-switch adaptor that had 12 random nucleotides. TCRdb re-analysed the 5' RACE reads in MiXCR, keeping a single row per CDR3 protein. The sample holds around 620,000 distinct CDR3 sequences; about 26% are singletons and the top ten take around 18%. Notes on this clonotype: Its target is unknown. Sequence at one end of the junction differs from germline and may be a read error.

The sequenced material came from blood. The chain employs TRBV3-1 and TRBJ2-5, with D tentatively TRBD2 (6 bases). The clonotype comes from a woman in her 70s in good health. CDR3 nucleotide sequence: TGTGCCAGCAGCCATAGGGCGGGGATTGGAGAGACCCTGTACTTC. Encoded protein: CASSHRAGIGETLYF.